Listed here is a single T cell receptor (beta chain). These data originate in a study of identical twins. The CDR3 contains 14 residues. Germline-derived CDR1 and CDR2 are MDHEN and SYDVKM. V was trimmed by 5 bases and J by 6 bases, leaving 14 bases between them. One entry per CDR3 protein results from TCRdb running MiXCR on the 5' RACE reads. Among under 500,000 distinct CDR3 sequences listed, 13% to 15% were seen once. The sample was also linked to a second study, of yellow fever vaccine responses in identical twins.

The receptor was derived from a woman in her late teens or twenties in good health. The V call is TRBV28, the J call TRBJ1-5; D unresolved. Sequencing was carried out using CD4+ T cells sorted from blood. In nucleotides, the CDR3 is TGTGCCAGCAGTCCCGCCAAGGGAAGTCAGCCCCAGCATTTT. Translating it yields CASSPAKGSQPQHF.